This is a list of T cell receptor beta chains from one sample in a study of identical twins. One entry per CDR3 protein, called by TCRdb with MiXCR from the 5' RACE reads. The sample shows roughly 1.6 million distinct CDR3 sequences, about 32% of them seen only once. The specimen sequenced was cord blood. These receptors came from a newborn girl in good health. The CDR3 runs from the conserved cysteine through the conserved F or W. The D gene is left open where the match is weak. Clone sizes are given selectively: once, few, many, or a class where the clone is expanded.

v_gene	d_gene	j_gene	abundance	CDR3nt	CDR3aa
TRBV2	-	TRBJ2-5	few	TGTGCCAGCAGAAGTAAGGTTTTAGGGGAGACCCAGTACTTC	CASRSKVLGETQYF
TRBV7-2	-	TRBJ1-5	-	TGTGCCAGCAGCTTAGCCCGGTGGGTCAATCAGCCCCAGCATTTT	CASSLARWVNQPQHF
TRBV12-3/TRBV12-4	TRBD2	TRBJ2-7	-	TGTGCCAGCAGTTTAAGATCGTTGTCAGGACTAGCCTACGAGCAGTACTTC	CASSLRSLSGLAYEQYF
TRBV5-1	-	TRBJ2-7	-	TGCGCCAGCAGCTTGGCGGGCAGCTACGAGCTGTACTTC	CASSLAGSYELYF
TRBV10-3	TRBD2	TRBJ2-1	-	TGTGCCATCAGTGAGTCGCCACTAGCGGGGGGGGACAATGAGCAGTTCTTC	CAISESPLAGGDNEQFF
TRBV20-1	-	TRBJ1-6	-	TGCAGTGCGTTCTACTCAGGGGCCGTGAATTCACCCCTCCACTTT	CSAFYSGAVNSPLHF
TRBV2	-	TRBJ1-5	-	TGTGCCAGCAGTGATCCCTCTCAGGGTCAGGGACAGCCCCAGCATTTT	CASSDPSQGQGQPQHF
TRBV4-2	-	TRBJ2-1	-	TGTGCCAGCAGCGGAGTCACGAGCTCCTACAATGAGCAGTTCTTC	CASSGVTSSYNEQFF
TRBV20-1	-	TRBJ2-2	-	TGCAGTGGTTCTGGGGGTGCGAACACCGGGGAGCTGTTTTTT	CSGSGGANTGELFF
TRBV4-1	-	TRBJ2-3	many	TGCGCCAGCAGCCAAGGGACCCTACCGACAGATACGCAGTATTTT	CASSQGTLPTDTQYF
TRBV5-8	-	TRBJ1-2	-	TGTGCCAGCAGCTTAGTGGGGCCCTTC	CASSLVGPF
TRBV5-1	TRBD2	TRBJ2-3	-	TGCGCCAGCAGCTTGGCCGGACTAGCGGGAGGGCAAGATACGCAGTATTTT	CASSLAGLAGGQDTQYF
TRBV24-1	TRBD1	TRBJ1-1	few	TGTGCCACCAGTGATCTTCCTGACAGGGGATGGACTGAAGCTTTCTTT	CATSDLPDRGWTEAFF
TRBV20-1	TRBD2	TRBJ2-7	few	TGCAGTGCTCCCCTAGCGGGTCGCTACGAGCAGTACTTC	CSAPLAGRYEQYF
TRBV18	TRBD1	TRBJ2-5	-	TGTGCCAGCTCACTTACGAGGGGGCAAGAGGCCCAGTACTTC	CASSLTRGQEAQYF
TRBV3-1	-	TRBJ2-7	few	TGTGCCAGCAGCCAAGATCTTTGGGGCACCTACGAGCAGTACTTC	CASSQDLWGTYEQYF
TRBV3-1	TRBD2	TRBJ2-4	-	TGTGCCAGCAGCCAAGCGGGACTCGGGGGGGCCAAAAACATTCAGTACTTC	CASSQAGLGGAKNIQYF
TRBV9	TRBD2	TRBJ2-3	-	TGTGCCAGCAGCGCGATAAGCGGGGGGCCCTACACAGATACGCAGTATTTT	CASSAISGGPYTDTQYF
TRBV5-6	-	TRBJ2-7	-	TGTGCCAGCCAAGGACGGTCATCCTACGAGCAGTACTTC	CASQGRSSYEQYF
TRBV25-1	TRBD2	TRBJ2-7	-	TGTGCCAGCAGTGAATACAGCGGGGCCTACAATGAGCAGTACTTC	CASSEYSGAYNEQYF
TRBV5-1	-	TRBJ1-6	few	TGTGCCAGCAGCTTACGTCGGAGCTCCTATAATTCACCCCTCCACTTT	CASSLRRSSYNSPLHF
TRBV15	-	TRBJ2-6	-	TGTGCCACCAGCAGAGATAGGGGGGGCTCTGGGGCCAACGTCCTGACTTTC	CATSRDRGGSGANVLTF
TRBV11-2	TRBD1	TRBJ2-1	-	TGTGCCAGCAGCCTGATACAGGGGGCGATAAACAACAATGAGCAGTTCTTC	CASSLIQGAINNNEQFF
TRBV27	TRBD2	TRBJ2-1	-	TGTGCCAGCAGTAGGGGACAGCGGGAGGCCTACAATGAGCAGTTCTTC	CASSRGQREAYNEQFF
TRBV12-3/TRBV12-4	-	TRBJ2-5	many	TGTGCCAGCAGCAAACTAGTCCAAGAGACCCAGTACTTC	CASSKLVQETQYF
TRBV21-1	-	TRBJ1-6	-	TGTGCCAGCAGCAAAGACAGAGAGAGTAATTCACCCCTCCACTTT	CASSKDRESNSPLHF
TRBV7-2	-	TRBJ2-1	-	TGTACCAGCAGCTTAAATTCGGCGGGGGCTATGTTCTTC	CTSSLNSAGAMFF
TRBV3-1	TRBD1	TRBJ2-7	few	TGTGCCAGCAGCCTCCACGGGACAGGGGGCTACGAGCAGTACTTC	CASSLHGTGGYEQYF
TRBV29-1	TRBD2	TRBJ2-3	-	TGCAGCGTGAGACTAGCGGTTAGCACAGATACGCAGTATTTT	CSVRLAVSTDTQYF
TRBV5-1	TRBD1	TRBJ2-1	-	TGCGCCAGCTTCTGGGACAGGGAAGTGGGGGAGCAGTTCTTC	CASFWDREVGEQFF
TRBV29-1	TRBD1	TRBJ1-1	few	TGCAGCGCATTCCCAGGGGGCCTCCAATTCATGAACACTGAAGCTTTCTTT	CSAFPGGLQFMNTEAFF
TRBV7-9	-	TRBJ1-4	few	TGTGCCAGCAGCCCCGGGACTTCGGGTAGGAATGAAAAACTGTTTTTT	CASSPGTSGRNEKLFF
TRBV7-8	-	TRBJ2-1	few	TGTGCCAGCAGTTACCGGGACGCGACATACAATGAGCAGTTCTTC	CASSYRDATYNEQFF
TRBV3-1	TRBD2	TRBJ2-1	-	TGTGCCAGCAGCCGACTAGCGGGGGGGCCTAGTGAGCAGTTCTTC	CASSRLAGGPSEQFF
TRBV6-1	-	TRBJ1-5	few	TGTGCCAGCAGTGATAGCAGGGATCACCCCCAGCATTTT	CASSDSRDHPQHF
TRBV7-6	-	TRBJ2-1	-	TGTGCCAGCAGCTTAAGGAGGGTAGCAGAGCAGTTCTTC	CASSLRRVAEQFF
TRBV20-1	-	TRBJ1-5	-	TGCAGTGCTAGTAGGCTCACCCATCAGCCCCAGCATTTT	CSASRLTHQPQHF
TRBV29-1	-	TRBJ1-4	few	TGCAGCGTTTCCGGGAGGGTGTCTGAAAAACTGTTTTTT	CSVSGRVSEKLFF
TRBV10-3	TRBD2	TRBJ2-1	-	TGCGCCATCAGTGGGCGGGAGGGCCCCAACAATGAGCAGTTCTTC	CAISGREGPNNEQFF
TRBV6-5	-	TRBJ1-1	-	TGTGCCAGCAGTTACTCGGAGCCGGGACGGTGGGTGGACACTGAAGCTTTCTTT	CASSYSEPGRWVDTEAFF
TRBV20-1	-	TRBJ1-6	few	TGCAGTGCTAGAGATCAGACTCTGGGAGGTAATTCACCCCTCCACTTT	CSARDQTLGGNSPLHF
TRBV21-1	-	TRBJ2-3	-	TGTGCCAGCAGCTCTCAAGGGAAGGGCACAGATACGCAGTATTTT	CASSSQGKGTDTQYF
TRBV5-1	-	TRBJ2-3	few	TGCGCCAGCAGCTTGGCCGTCCTGAACTCAGATACGCAGTATTTT	CASSLAVLNSDTQYF
TRBV5-4	-	TRBJ2-5	-	TGTGCCAGCAGCTCCCAACAGGGTGGAGAGACCCAGTACTTC	CASSSQQGGETQYF
TRBV11-2	TRBD1	TRBJ2-1	-	TGTGCCAGCAGCCTTGGCTTACAGGGGTACAATGAGCAGTTCTTC	CASSLGLQGYNEQFF